The 27 T cell receptor beta chains given below trace back to one sample, sequenced in a study of blood T cell repertoires in COVID-19. Measured with immunoSEQ multiplex PCR; TCRdb has only the in-frame clones, and not every one. The sample carries about 200,000 clones, roughly 90% recorded once. The sequencing input was PBMCs or T cells enriched from blood (not recorded which). These receptor sequences come from a woman in her twenties or thirties who had recovered from COVID-19.

The rearrangement uses TRBV11-3 and TRBJ2-2, with a possible D match to TRBD1 (6 bases). The V gene's germline CDR1 is SGHNT and CDR2 YENEEA. V shed 5 bases and J shed 5 bases, with 15 bases lying between them. This CDR3 spans 15 amino acids. Here the CDR3 reads CASSPGTPRTGELFF. DNA for the CDR3: TGTGCCAGCAGCCCGGGGACACCCAGAACCGGGGAGCTGTTTTTT.

The J gene is TRBJ1-2, the V gene TRBV12-3 or TRBV12-4; no clear D. V was cut by 2 bases and J by 1 base, with 5 bases left in between. CDR3 length: 13 residues. In nucleotides, the CDR3 is TGTGCCAGCAGTTTATTCAGTAACTATGGCTACACCTTC. It translates to CASSLFSNYGYTF.

Turning to this clone: The same CDR3 is also encoded by other DNA sequences in this sample. The V call is TRBV11-2, the J call TRBJ1-2; D not certain. The CDR3 loop spans 13 amino acids. The ends were cut back, 7 bases at V and 1 base at J, with 10 bases in the middle. The germline V gene encodes CDR1 SGHAT and CDR2 FQNNGV. CDR3 sequence reads: CASTPGNNYGYTF. DNA for the CDR3: TGTGCCAGCACCCCCGGGAATAACTATGGCTACACCTTC.

There are a few counts of this clone. The rearrangement links TRBV10-3 to TRBJ1-2; D possibly corresponds to TRBD1 (5 bases). The CDR3 has 16 residues. Germline loops: CDR1 ENHRY, CDR2 SYGVKD. V was cut by 10 bases and J by 0 bases, with 21 bases left in between. The CDR3 DNA reads as TGTGCCACCCAGCAAACCACGGGCAGGGCTAACTATGGCTACACCTTC. Translation: CATQQTTGRANYGYTF.

The chain carries TRBV11-3 and TRBJ2-5; 10 nucleotides align to TRBD2. The V segment lost 4 bases and the J segment 5 bases; nucleotides outside the gene matches: 10. The CDR3 spans 16 residues. Per germline, CDR1 SGHNT and CDR2 YENEEA. CDR3 residues: CASSSPGAGGPETQYF. CDR3 nucleotides: TGTGCCAGCAGCTCCCCCGGAGCGGGAGGGCCGGAGACCCAGTACTTC.

This rearrangement joins TRBV7-2 to TRBJ2-7; possibly TRBD2 for D (5 bases). Trimming stripped 0 bases from V and 6 bases from J, with 9 bases between. The germline V gene encodes CDR1 SGHTA and CDR2 FQGNSA. This CDR3 has 13 amino acids. The DNA for the CDR3 is TGTGCCAGCAGCTTAGCGGGAGAAGGCGAGCAGTACTTC. Translated, it gives CASSLAGEGEQYF.

This clone was detected a few times. This chain connects TRBV7-2 to TRBJ2-7; D is uncertain. In germline, CDR1 is SGHTA, CDR2 FQGNSA. The CDR3 length is 14 residues. Trimming cost V 7 bases and J 0 bases, with 13 bases left between them. CDR3 protein: CASNLSPSSYEQYF. In nucleotides, the CDR3 is TGTGCCAGCAACCTCTCCCCGAGCTCCTACGAGCAGTACTTC.

This clone was detected once. DNA for the CDR3: TGTGCCAGCAGCCGGATGGGGACAGGGCTCTACGAGCAGTACTTC. It is translated as CASSRMGTGLYEQYF. V gene TRBV7-2 combines with J gene TRBJ2-7, with 9 bases identical to TRBD1. The ends lost 5 bases at V and 3 bases at J; junction bases unmatched: 8. Germline loops: CDR1 SGHTA, CDR2 FQGNSA. The CDR3 runs to 15 residues.

This clone came up once. The genes are TRBV7-2 and TRBJ1-3; no clear D. V lost 0 bases, J lost 0 bases, and 9 bases lay in between. Germline V CDR1 and CDR2: SGHTA, FQGNSA. The CDR3 consists of 16 residues. The CDR3 sequence is CASSLAGVPSGNTIYF. Here the CDR3 DNA reads TGTGCCAGCAGCTTAGCGGGAGTCCCCTCTGGAAACACCATATATTTT.

This clone occurred many times. The V and J genes are TRBV7-2 and TRBJ2-7, with D possibly being TRBD1 (6 bases). CDR3 size: 16 residues. V was clipped by 1 base and J by 0 bases, with 13 bases between them. The germline V gene has CDR1 SGHTA and CDR2 FQGNSA. The CDR3 DNA is TGTGCCAGCAGCTTAGTGGGGGCGGCGAGCTCCTACGAGCAGTACTTC. As protein: CASSLVGAASSYEQYF. Supplemented by reference TRBV7-2 and TRBJ2-7, the full variable domain reads GAGVSQSPSNKVTEKGKDVELRCDPISGHTALYWYRQSLGQGLEFLIYFQGNSAPDKSGLPSDRFSAERTGGSVSTLTIQRTQQEDSAVYLCASSLVGAASSYEQYFGPGTRLTVT.

The chain combines TRBV30 with TRBJ2-7; 7 nucleotides align to TRBD1. CDR3 size: 13 residues. The ends lost 0 bases at V and 5 bases at J; junction bases unmatched: 4. Per germline, CDR1 GTSNPN and CDR2 SVGIG (reference sequence). CDR3: CAWSVQTGNEQYF. The DNA for the CDR3 is TGTGCCTGGAGTGTACAGACAGGGAACGAGCAGTACTTC.

The chain links TRBV19 to TRBJ2-5; possible D gene TRBD1, 6 bases. The CDR3 totals 15 residues. The germline V and J ends were trimmed by 4 bases and 0 bases, with 12 bases remaining between them. CDR1 and CDR2 (germline): LNHDA, SQIVND (reference sequence). The CDR3 loop is CASSTLTGYQETQYF. CDR3 DNA sequence: TGTGCCAGTAGTACCCTAACAGGGTACCAAGAGACCCAGTACTTC.

This clone has only a few counts. The chain recombines TRBV5-4 with TRBJ2-1, with 10 bases fitting TRBD2. With V trimmed by 1 base and J by 9 bases, 1 base remained unmatched. This CDR3 region has 13 residues. Germline lookup yields CDR1 SGHNT and CDR2 YYREEE (reference sequence). The CDR3 reads CASSLIAGGEQFF. CDR3 bases: TGTGCCAGCAGCTTGATAGCGGGGGGTGAGCAGTTCTTC.

The CDR3 loop is CASNPAEAGNTIYF. Written as DNA, the CDR3 is TGTGCCAGTAACCCCGCGGAGGCTGGAAACACCATATATTTT. The rearrangement links TRBV19 to TRBJ1-3; D remains unclear. Germline values: CDR1 LNHDA, CDR2 SQIVND (reference sequence). V shed 7 bases and J shed 2 bases, with 12 bases lying between them. The CDR3 length is 14 residues.

The chain has TRBV6-4 and TRBJ2-6, with TRBD1 matching 7 bases. The CDR3 totals 18 residues. V dropped 5 bases and J dropped 0; count of bases not matched to a gene: 10. Germline-derived CDR1 and CDR2 are MRHNA and SNTAGT. CDR3 loop: CASSFSGTASSGANVLTF. DNA for the CDR3: TGTGCCAGCAGTTTCTCCGGGACAGCCTCCTCTGGGGCCAACGTCCTGACTTTC.

CDR3: CASEGDSRLDGYTF. Here the CDR3 DNA reads TGTGCCAGTGAAGGGGACAGCCGACTTGATGGCTACACCTTC. The V gene is TRBV19, the J gene TRBJ1-2; 7 positions match TRBD1. Germline-derived CDR1 and CDR2 are LNHDA and SQIVND (reference sequence). The junction had 12 bases not matched to a gene; V was cut back by 8 bases and J by 6 bases. CDR3 length: 14 residues.

V gene TRBV15 combines with J gene TRBJ1-3; D perhaps matches TRBD1 (5 bases). Trimming pared 1 base from V and 5 bases from J, leaving 15 bases between. The CDR3 runs to 16 residues. Germline CDR1 reads LNHNV; CDR2 reads YYDKDF (reference sequence). CDR3 in DNA: TGTGCCACCAGCAGAGGACGGCAGGGAAGGAGAAACACCATATATTTT. Amino acid sequence: CATSRGRQGRRNTIYF.

Only one count was recorded for this clone. This chain uses TRBV18 with TRBJ1-2; 7 nucleotides align to TRBD1. Germline V gene data show CDR1 as KGHSH and CDR2 as LQKENI. The V segment lost 1 base and the J segment 7 bases; nucleotides outside the gene matches: 9. The CDR3 extends over 15 amino acids. The CDR3 reads CASSPQKNRGFGYTF. The DNA of the CDR3 is TGTGCCAGCTCACCACAAAAGAACAGGGGATTTGGCTACACCTTC.

This clone was found a few times. J is TRBJ2-3 and V is TRBV24-1; TRBD2 matches 7 bases. Per germline, CDR1 KGHDR and CDR2 SFDVKD. V lost 1 base to trimming and J lost 2 bases; unmatched junction nucleotides: 8. This CDR3 is built from 17 residues. The DNA of the CDR3 is TGTGCCACCAGTGATTTAGGGAGGGATCAGTCCACAGATACGCAGTATTTT. Protein: CATSDLGRDQSTDTQYF.

V gene TRBV4-2 combines with J gene TRBJ2-1, with 9 nucleotides matching TRBD1. V was pared by 4 bases and J by 4 bases, with 5 bases of the junction left unmatched. Per germline, CDR1 LGHNA and CDR2 YNFKEQ. This CDR3 spans 15 amino acids. The CDR3 reads CASSLQDRGYNEQFF. The CDR3 coding sequence is TGTGCCAGCAGCCTACAGGACAGGGGTTACAATGAGCAGTTCTTC.

V and J are TRBV5-1 and TRBJ1-2; 7 nucleotides match TRBD1. The CDR3 is 16 amino acids. Germline values: CDR1 SGHRS, CDR2 YFSETQ. J lost 2 bases, V lost 2 bases, and 9 bases had no gene match. The CDR3 protein is CASSLTSGGVNYGYTF. DNA for the CDR3: TGCGCCAGCAGCTTAACTTCAGGGGGTGTGAACTATGGCTACACCTTC.

This chain connects TRBV6-1 to TRBJ1-5; no reliable D call. Germline V gene data show CDR1 as MNHNS and CDR2 as SASEGT. Trimming pared 3 bases from V and 4 bases from J, leaving 10 bases between. The CDR3 is 14 amino acids. The DNA of the CDR3 is TGTGCCAGCAGTGATAATGAGGAAAATCAGCCCCAGCATTTT. Translated: CASSDNEENQPQHF.

V gene TRBV5-1 combines with J gene TRBJ1-1; D perhaps matches TRBD1 (6 bases). The CDR3 sequence is 13 residues long. Per germline, CDR1 SGHRS and CDR2 YFSETQ. V lost 2 bases and J lost 2, with 7 bases in between. The CDR3 loop is CASSLQGNTEAFF. CDR3 DNA: TGCGCCAGCAGCTTACAGGGAAACACTGAAGCTTTCTTT.

V usage is TRBV30 and J usage is TRBJ2-5; 8 bases fit TRBD1. After removal of 2 bases from V and 4 bases from J, the junction contained 9 bases not matched to a gene. From germline, CDR1 is GTSNPN and CDR2 SVGIG (reference sequence). This CDR3 region has 15 residues. CDR3 region: CAWSSLQGAGETQYF. The CDR3 DNA sequence: TGTGCCTGGAGTTCCCTTCAGGGGGCTGGAGAGACCCAGTACTTC. Complete variable domain (other parts from reference TRBV30 and TRBJ2-5): SQTIHQWPATLVQPVGSPLSLECTVEGTSNPNLYWYRQAAGRGLQLLFYSVGIGQISSEVPQNLSASRPQDRQFILSSKKLLLSDSGFYLCAWSSLQGAGETQYFGPGTRLLVL.

The rearrangement uses TRBV5-6 and TRBJ2-1; 8 positions match TRBD1. V lost 4 bases to trimming and J lost 7 bases; unmatched junction nucleotides: 10. This CDR3 is built from 15 residues. From germline, CDR1 is SGHDT and CDR2 YYEEEE. CDR3 protein: CASSGFGTGLNEQFF. CDR3 bases: TGTGCCAGCAGCGGATTCGGGACAGGCTTAAATGAGCAGTTCTTC. Drawing the rest from reference TRBV5-6 and TRBJ2-1, the complete variable domain is DAGVTQSPTHLIKTRGQQVTLRCSPKSGHDTVSWYQQALGQGPQFIFQYYEEEERQRGNFPDRFSGHQFPNYSSELNVNALLLGDSALYLCASSGFGTGLNEQFFGPGTRLTVL.

The chain has TRBV12-3 or TRBV12-4 and TRBJ1-1; TRBD1 matches at 8 bases. Trimming removed 6 bases from V and 1 base from J; junction bases left unmatched: 1. The CDR3 is made up of 13 amino acids. The CDR3 region has the DNA TGTGCCAGCAGGGGGACAGGGAACACTGAAGCTTTCTTT. Its translation: CASRGTGNTEAFF.

The chain combines TRBV6-1 with TRBJ2-2; TRBD1 might be the D (5 bases). V lost 2 bases and J lost 5, with 9 bases in between. In germline, CDR1 is MNHNS, CDR2 SASEGT. CDR3 size: 14 residues. The CDR3 nucleotides read TGTGCCAGCAGTGAACTTCGACAGACCGGGGAGCTGTTTTTT. Translation gives CASSELRQTGELFF.